These T cell receptor beta chains were read from a single sample in a study of early T cells in non-severe SARS-CoV-2 infection. Via MiXCR, TCRdb re-called the 5' RACE reads, giving one row per CDR3 protein. The data show tens of thousands of distinct CDR3 sequences, with about 4% seen just once and 3% to 3.5% held by the top ten. The sequenced material came from whole blood. These receptors all stem from an adult who was a healthcare worker with PCR-confirmed SARS-CoV-2 infection or an uninfected control (not recorded which). The CDR3 runs from the conserved cysteine through the conserved F or W. The D gene is left open where the match is weak. Some rows mark clone size as missing; the rest say once, few, many or name a class of expanded clone.

clone_size	cdr3_length	v_call	d_call	j_call	cdr3_nt	cdr3_aa
few	14	TRBV7-8	TRBD1	TRBJ2-7	TGTGCCAGCAGCCACGGACAGGGCCCCTACGAGCAGTACTTC	CASSHGQGPYEQYF
many	16	TRBV14	NA	TRBJ1-1	TGTGCCAGCAGCCAAGTATACTCCGGTGGGCGGGCTGAAGCTTTCTTT	CASSQVYSGGRAEAFF
few	15	TRBV9	TRBD1	TRBJ1-4	TGTGCCAGCAGCGTAGGAGGGGGCGACGGTGAAAAACTGTTTTTT	CASSVGGGDGEKLFF
many	16	TRBV7-2	NA	TRBJ1-5	TGTGCCAGCAGCTTAGTGCCTTTCGGGTTGGCCGGGCCCCAGCATTTT	CASSLVPFGLAGPQHF
NA	13	TRBV7-3	NA	TRBJ1-5	TGTGCCAGCAGCTTAACGGTTGATCAGCCCCAGCATTTT	CASSLTVDQPQHF
few	13	TRBV29-1	NA	TRBJ2-7	TGCAGCGTTTTTACCAGGGGACATTACGAGCAGTACTTC	CSVFTRGHYEQYF
NA	13	TRBV7-3	NA	TRBJ1-1	TGTGCCAGCAGCTTAGGACCCATCACTGAAGCTTTCTTT	CASSLGPITEAFF
many	13	TRBV11-2	TRBD1	TRBJ1-1	TGTGCCAGCAGCGTCACGACAGGGGCTGAAGCTTTCTTT	CASSVTTGAEAFF
many	15	TRBV27	NA	TRBJ2-7	TGTGCCAGCAGCTATACGATGGCAGCTGACTACGAGCAGTACTTC	CASSYTMAADYEQYF
many	13	TRBV18	NA	TRBJ2-5	TGTGCCAGCTCACCACCCCTCCAAGAGACCCAGTACTTC	CASSPPLQETQYF
many	21	TRBV21-1	NA	TRBJ1-5	TGTGCCAGCAGCAAAAAGCACCTTAGGCGGGTGGTGTCGGCGAGCAATCAGCCCCAGCATTTT	CASSKKHLRRVVSASNQPQHF
many	14	TRBV7-2	NA	TRBJ1-6	TGTGCCAGCAGCTTAGCGGTTGGGACCTCACCCCTCCACTTT	CASSLAVGTSPLHF
few	13	TRBV12-3/TRBV12-4	NA	TRBJ1-4	TGTGCCAGCAGTCTCGGGGGGGGCGAAAAACTGTTTTTT	CASSLGGGEKLFF
many	14	TRBV2	NA	TRBJ2-1	TGTGCCAGCAGCGGAGGTTGGCTGGAAAGAGAGCAGTTCTTC	CASSGGWLEREQFF
NA	13	TRBV5-1	NA	TRBJ2-2	TGCGCCAGCAGCCCAGGACTAACCGGGGAGCTGTTTTTT	CASSPGLTGELFF
NA	16	TRBV19	TRBD2	TRBJ2-5	TGTGCCAGTAGTATCGCTAGCGGGAGGCGGATCGAGACCCAGTACTTC	CASSIASGRRIETQYF
many	13	TRBV20-1	NA	TRBJ1-2	TGCAGTGCTAGAGTTACAAGCGGGGGCGGCTACACCTTC	CSARVTSGGGYTF
many	15	TRBV11-2	NA	TRBJ2-7	TGTGCCAGCAGCTTAGTAGGGGACAACTACTACGAGCAGTACTTC	CASSLVGDNYYEQYF
many	12	TRBV19	NA	TRBJ2-1	TGTGCCAGTAGTCCAACCTACAATGAGCAGTTCTTC	CASSPTYNEQFF
many	15	TRBV5-4	NA	TRBJ2-7	TGTGCCAGCAGCTTGGTCGGGGCCACTATAACCGAGCAGTACTTC	CASSLVGATITEQYF
many	13	TRBV27	NA	TRBJ2-2	TGTGCCAGCAGCATGACAGTTTCCCGGGAGCTGTTTTTT	CASSMTVSRELFF
many	12	TRBV7-9	NA	TRBJ2-5	TGTGCCAGCGTTAGCGGCCAAGAGACCCAGTACTTC	CASVSGQETQYF
many	19	TRBV6-6	NA	TRBJ2-6	TGTGCCAGCTCCGACCTGCGGCCCGGTCAAGGGGGAGGGGCCAACGTCCTGACTTTC	CASSDLRPGQGGGANVLTF
NA	16	TRBV24-1	NA	TRBJ2-3	TGTGCCACCAGTGATCATCAGGGGTCCCGCACAGATACGCAGTATTTT	CATSDHQGSRTDTQYF
many	15	TRBV6-5	TRBD2	TRBJ2-7	TGTGCCAGCAGTTACTGGCTAGCGGGAGGCTACGAGCAGTACTTC	CASSYWLAGGYEQYF
many	13	TRBV25-1	NA	TRBJ2-5	TGTGCCAGCAGTGCTTCCCACCAAGAGACCCAGTACTTC	CASSASHQETQYF
many	12	TRBV20-1	NA	TRBJ2-1	TGCAGTGCTAGGACTCACGGTGTTGAGCAGTTCTTC	CSARTHGVEQFF
few	13	TRBV7-8	NA	TRBJ2-1	TGTGCCAGCAGCAACCGGACGTACAATGAGCAGTTCTTC	CASSNRTYNEQFF
NA	15	TRBV7-2	NA	TRBJ1-5	TGTGCCAGCAGCTTACTCGTGACAGGCAATCAGCCCCAGCATTTT	CASSLLVTGNQPQHF
many	13	TRBV6-5	NA	TRBJ1-4	TGTGCCAGCAGTTACGGGAGGAGGGAAAAACTGTTTTTT	CASSYGRREKLFF
many	11	TRBV30	NA	TRBJ2-5	TGTGCCTGGAGTGGATCGGAGACCCAGTACTTC	CAWSGSETQYF
few	14	TRBV12-3/TRBV12-4	TRBD2	TRBJ2-1	TGTGCCAGCAGTTGGGGCGGGAGGGCCAATGAGCAGTTCTTC	CASSWGGRANEQFF
many	14	TRBV5-1	NA	TRBJ2-7	TGCGCCAGCAGCCCCGGCCCTGCGGCCTACGAGCAGTACTTC	CASSPGPAAYEQYF
many	14	TRBV30	NA	TRBJ2-1	TGTGCCTGGGACCGAAGAGCGCCGTACAATGAGCAGTTCTTC	CAWDRRAPYNEQFF
NA	14	TRBV2	NA	TRBJ1-2	TGTGCCAGCAGTGAGCGCAGAGAAAACTATGGCTACACCTTC	CASSERRENYGYTF
NA	13	TRBV29-1	TRBD1	TRBJ2-3	TGCAGCGTGCCACAGGGGGCCGCAGATACGCAGTATTTT	CSVPQGAADTQYF
many	18	TRBV5-4	TRBD2	TRBJ2-7	TGTGCCAGCAGCTCTGGGACTAGCGGGAGGGCCTCTCCCTACGAGCAGTACTTC	CASSSGTSGRASPYEQYF
many	17	TRBV24-1	NA	TRBJ2-6	TGTGCCACCAGTGATTCCACAGGTTCGCCTGGGGCCAACGTCCTGACTTTC	CATSDSTGSPGANVLTF
many	12	TRBV6-1	TRBD1	TRBJ2-7	TGTGCCAGCAGTAAAACAGGGGGCGAGCAGTACTTC	CASSKTGGEQYF
many	14	TRBV20-1	NA	TRBJ2-3	TGCAGTGCCCCCTACGTCCTAGTCACAGATACGCAGTATTTT	CSAPYVLVTDTQYF
many	17	TRBV6-6	NA	TRBJ1-1	TGTGCCAGCAGTTACCCAACGTTGGGCAGGTCTAACACTGAAGCTTTCTTT	CASSYPTLGRSNTEAFF
many	15	TRBV20-1	NA	TRBJ2-7	TGCAGTGCTAGAGATATTCAGTCCGGGGCCTACGAGCAGTACTTC	CSARDIQSGAYEQYF
NA	13	TRBV14	NA	TRBJ2-1	TGTGCCAGCAGCCTATTTTATGGGAATGAGCAGTTCTTC	CASSLFYGNEQFF
many	16	TRBV7-8	NA	TRBJ2-1	TGTGCCAGCAGTTCGACCGTGCCTCCCTATGACAATGAGCAGTTCTTC	CASSSTVPPYDNEQFF
few	15	TRBV7-9	NA	TRBJ2-2	TGTGCCAGCAGCTTAGCAGGGGTAGGCACCGGGGAGCTGTTTTTT	CASSLAGVGTGELFF
many	15	TRBV7-7	NA	TRBJ2-1	TGTGCTAGCAGCTTAGGACCAAGCTCCTACAATGAGCAGTTCTTC	CASSLGPSSYNEQFF